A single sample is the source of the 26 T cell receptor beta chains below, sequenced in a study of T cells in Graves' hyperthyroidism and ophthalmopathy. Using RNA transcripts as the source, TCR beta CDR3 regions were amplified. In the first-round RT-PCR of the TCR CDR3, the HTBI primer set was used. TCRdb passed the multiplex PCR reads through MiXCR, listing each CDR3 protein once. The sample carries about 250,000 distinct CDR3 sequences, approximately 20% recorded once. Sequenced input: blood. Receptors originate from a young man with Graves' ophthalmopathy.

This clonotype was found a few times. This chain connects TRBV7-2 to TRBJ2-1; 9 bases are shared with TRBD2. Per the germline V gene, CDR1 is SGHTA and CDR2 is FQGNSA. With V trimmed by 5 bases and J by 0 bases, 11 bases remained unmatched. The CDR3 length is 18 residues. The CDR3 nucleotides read TGTGCCAGCAGCGAATTGGCTAGCGGGATCAGCTCCTACAATGAGCAGTTCTTC. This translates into CASSELASGISSYNEQFF.

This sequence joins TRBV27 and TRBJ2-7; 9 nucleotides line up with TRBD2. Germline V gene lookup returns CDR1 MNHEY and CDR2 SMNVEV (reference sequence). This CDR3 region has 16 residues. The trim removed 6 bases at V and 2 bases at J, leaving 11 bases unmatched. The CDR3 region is CASRLSSGASAYEQYF. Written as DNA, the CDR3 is TGTGCCAGCAGGCTTTCTAGCGGGGCATCAGCCTACGAGCAGTACTTC.

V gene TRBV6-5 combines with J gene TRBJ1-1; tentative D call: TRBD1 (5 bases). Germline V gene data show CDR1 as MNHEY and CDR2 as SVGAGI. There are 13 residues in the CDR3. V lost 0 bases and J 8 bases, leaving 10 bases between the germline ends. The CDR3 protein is CASSYSNGGEAFF. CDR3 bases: TGTGCCAGCAGTTACTCGAACGGGGGAGAAGCTTTCTTT.

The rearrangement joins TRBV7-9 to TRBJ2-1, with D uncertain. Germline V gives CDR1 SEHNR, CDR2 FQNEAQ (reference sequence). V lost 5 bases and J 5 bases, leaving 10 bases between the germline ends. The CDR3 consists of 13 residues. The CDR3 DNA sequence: TGTGCCAGCAGCCGTAGCCGGGACAATGAGCAGTTCTTC. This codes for CASSRSRDNEQFF.

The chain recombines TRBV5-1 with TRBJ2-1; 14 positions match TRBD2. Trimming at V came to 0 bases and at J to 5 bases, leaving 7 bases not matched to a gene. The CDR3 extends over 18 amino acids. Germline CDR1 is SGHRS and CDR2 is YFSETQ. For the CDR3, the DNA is TGCGCCAGCAGCTTGGCCGGGACTAGCGGGAGTGTCCACAATGAGCAGTTCTTC. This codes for CASSLAGTSGSVHNEQFF.

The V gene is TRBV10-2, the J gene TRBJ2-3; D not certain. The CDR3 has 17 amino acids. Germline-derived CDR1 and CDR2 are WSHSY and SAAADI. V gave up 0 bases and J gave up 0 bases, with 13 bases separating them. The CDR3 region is CASSESNRAPSTDTQYF. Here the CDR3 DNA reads TGCGCCAGCAGTGAGTCGAATCGGGCCCCAAGCACAGATACGCAGTATTTT.

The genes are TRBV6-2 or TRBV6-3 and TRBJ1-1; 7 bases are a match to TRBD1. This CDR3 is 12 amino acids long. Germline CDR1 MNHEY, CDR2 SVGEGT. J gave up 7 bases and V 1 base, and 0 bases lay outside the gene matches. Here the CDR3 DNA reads TGTGCCAGCAGTTACTGGGACAGTGAAGCTTTCTTT. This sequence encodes CASSYWDSEAFF.

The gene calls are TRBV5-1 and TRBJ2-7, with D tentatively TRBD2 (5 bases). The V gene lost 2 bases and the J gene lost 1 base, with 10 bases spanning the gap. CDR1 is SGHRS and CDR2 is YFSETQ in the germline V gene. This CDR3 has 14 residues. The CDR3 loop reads CASSLQAASYEQYF. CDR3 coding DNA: TGCGCCAGCAGCTTACAAGCGGCTTCCTACGAGCAGTACTTC.

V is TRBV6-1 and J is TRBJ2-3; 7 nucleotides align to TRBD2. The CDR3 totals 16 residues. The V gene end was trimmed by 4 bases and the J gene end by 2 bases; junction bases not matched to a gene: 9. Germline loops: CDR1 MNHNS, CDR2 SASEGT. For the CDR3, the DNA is TGTGCCAGCAGTGCCCCGACCAGCGGGATCACAGATACGCAGTATTTT. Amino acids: CASSAPTSGITDTQYF.

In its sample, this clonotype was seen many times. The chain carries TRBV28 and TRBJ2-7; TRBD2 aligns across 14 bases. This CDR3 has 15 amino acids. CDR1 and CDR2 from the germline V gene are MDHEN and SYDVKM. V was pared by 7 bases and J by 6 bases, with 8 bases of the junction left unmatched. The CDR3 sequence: CASNRLAGGPGEQYF. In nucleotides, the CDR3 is TGTGCCAGCAATCGACTAGCGGGAGGGCCGGGCGAGCAGTACTTC. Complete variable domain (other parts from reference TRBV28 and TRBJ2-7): DVKVTQSSRYLVKRTGEKVFLECVQDMDHENMFWYRQDPGLGLRLIYFSYDVKMKEKGDIPEGYSVSREKKERFSLILESASTNQTSMYLCASNRLAGGPGEQYFGPGTRLTVT.

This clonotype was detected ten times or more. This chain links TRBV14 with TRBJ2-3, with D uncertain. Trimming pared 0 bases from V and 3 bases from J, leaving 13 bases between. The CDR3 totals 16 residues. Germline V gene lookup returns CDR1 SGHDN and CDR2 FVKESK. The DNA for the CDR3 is TGTGCCAGCAGCCAAGACCTCCTCAGGCGGACAGATACGCAGTATTTT. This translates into CASSQDLLRRTDTQYF.

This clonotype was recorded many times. The CDR3 bases are TGTGCCAGTGCAGTGGGGTTACAAGAGACCCAGTACTTC. Translation gives CASAVGLQETQYF. J is TRBJ2-5 and V is TRBV18; no reliable D call. The germline CDR1 and CDR2 sequences are KGHSH and LQKENI. The CDR3 is 13 residues long. The V end was cut by 9 bases, the J end by 2 bases, with 13 bases between.

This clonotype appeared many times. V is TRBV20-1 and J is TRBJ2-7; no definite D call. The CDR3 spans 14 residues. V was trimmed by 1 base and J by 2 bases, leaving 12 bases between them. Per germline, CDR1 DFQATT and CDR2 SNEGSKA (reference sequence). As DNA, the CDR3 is TGCAGTGCTAGAGCCCCCTTCGCCCCCTACGAGCAGTACTTC. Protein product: CSARAPFAPYEQYF.

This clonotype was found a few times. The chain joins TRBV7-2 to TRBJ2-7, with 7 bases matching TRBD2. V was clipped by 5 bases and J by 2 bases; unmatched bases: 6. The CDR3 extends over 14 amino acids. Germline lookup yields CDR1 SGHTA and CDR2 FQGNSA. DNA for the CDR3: TGTGCCAGCAGCCCGGGGGGTGTCACCTACGAGCAGTACTTC. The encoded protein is CASSPGGVTYEQYF.

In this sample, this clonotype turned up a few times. CDR3: CASRMGSLHEQYF. The CDR3 bases are TGTGCCAGCAGGATGGGGAGTTTGCACGAGCAGTACTTC. The chain is built from TRBV28 and TRBJ2-7; D perhaps matches TRBD2 (5 bases). CDR3 length equals 13 residues. V lost 6 bases, J lost 5 bases, and 14 bases lay in between. Looked up from germline, CDR1 is MDHEN and CDR2 is SYDVKM.

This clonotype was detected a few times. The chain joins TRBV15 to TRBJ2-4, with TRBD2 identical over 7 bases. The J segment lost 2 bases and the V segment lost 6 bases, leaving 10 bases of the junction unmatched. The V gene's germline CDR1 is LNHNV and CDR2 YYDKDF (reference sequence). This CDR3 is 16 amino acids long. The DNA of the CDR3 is TGTGCCACCAGTACTCTGGGGCGGGAGACCAAAAACATTCAGTACTTC. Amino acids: CATSTLGRETKNIQYF. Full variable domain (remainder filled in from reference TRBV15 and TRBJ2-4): DAMVIQNPRYQVTQFGKPVTLSCSQTLNHNVMYWYQQKSSQAPKLLFHYYDKDFNNEADTPDNFQSRRPNTSFCFLDIRSPGLGDTAMYLCATSTLGRETKNIQYFGAGTRLSVL.

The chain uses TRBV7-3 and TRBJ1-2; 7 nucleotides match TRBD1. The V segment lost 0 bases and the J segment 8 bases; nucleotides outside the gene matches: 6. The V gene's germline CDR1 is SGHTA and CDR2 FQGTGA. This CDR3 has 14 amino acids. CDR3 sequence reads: CASSLTSQGGGYTF. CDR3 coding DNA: TGTGCCAGCAGCTTAACAAGTCAGGGGGGCGGCTACACCTTC.

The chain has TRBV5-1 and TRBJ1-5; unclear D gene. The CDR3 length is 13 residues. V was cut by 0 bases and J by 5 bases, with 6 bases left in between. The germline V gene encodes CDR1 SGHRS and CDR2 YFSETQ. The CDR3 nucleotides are TGCGCCAGCAGCTTGGCCTCGGATCAGCCCCAGCATTTT. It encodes CASSLASDQPQHF.

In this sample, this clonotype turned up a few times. In DNA form, the CDR3 reads TGTGCCAGCAGTTCCGAAATCAGGGGGTATCGAAACTATGGCTACACCTTC. This translates into CASSSEIRGYRNYGYTF. The J gene is TRBJ1-2, the V gene TRBV11-3; 7 positions match TRBD1. Germline lookup yields CDR1 SGHNT and CDR2 YENEEA. The CDR3 is 17 amino acids. J was trimmed by 2 bases and V by 6 bases; bases with no gene match: 15.

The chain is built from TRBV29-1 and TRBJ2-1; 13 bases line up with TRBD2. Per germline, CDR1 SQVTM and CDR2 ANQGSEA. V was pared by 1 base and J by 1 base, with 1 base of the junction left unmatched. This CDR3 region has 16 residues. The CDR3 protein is CSVEGTSGGSYNEQFF. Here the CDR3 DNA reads TGCAGCGTTGAAGGGACTAGCGGGGGATCCTACAATGAGCAGTTCTTC.

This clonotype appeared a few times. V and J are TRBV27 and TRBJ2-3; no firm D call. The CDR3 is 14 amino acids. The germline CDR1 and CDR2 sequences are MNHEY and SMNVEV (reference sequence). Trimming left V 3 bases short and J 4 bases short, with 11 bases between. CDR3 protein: CASSLRIPPDTQYF. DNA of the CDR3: TGTGCCAGCAGTTTGCGAATACCCCCAGATACGCAGTATTTT.

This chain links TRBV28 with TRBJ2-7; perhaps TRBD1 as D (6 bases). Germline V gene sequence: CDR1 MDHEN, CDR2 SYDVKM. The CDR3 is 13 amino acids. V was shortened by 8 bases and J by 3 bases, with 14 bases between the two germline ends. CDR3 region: CASLSPRGYEQYF. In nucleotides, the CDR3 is TGTGCCAGCTTGAGCCCCAGGGGCTACGAGCAGTACTTC.

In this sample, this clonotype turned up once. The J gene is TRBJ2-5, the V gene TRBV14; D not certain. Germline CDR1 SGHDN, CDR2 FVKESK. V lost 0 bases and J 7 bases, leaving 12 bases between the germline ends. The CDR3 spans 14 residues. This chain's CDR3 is CASSQDRRPGTQYF. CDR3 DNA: TGTGCCAGCAGCCAAGATAGAAGACCTGGGACCCAGTACTTC.

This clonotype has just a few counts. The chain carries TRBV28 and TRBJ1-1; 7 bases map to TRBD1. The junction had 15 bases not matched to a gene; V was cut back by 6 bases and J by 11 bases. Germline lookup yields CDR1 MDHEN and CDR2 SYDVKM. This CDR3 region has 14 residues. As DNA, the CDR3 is TGTGCCAGCAGACGGGGACAGCAATTACCTGGGGCTTTCTTT. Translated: CASRRGQQLPGAFF.

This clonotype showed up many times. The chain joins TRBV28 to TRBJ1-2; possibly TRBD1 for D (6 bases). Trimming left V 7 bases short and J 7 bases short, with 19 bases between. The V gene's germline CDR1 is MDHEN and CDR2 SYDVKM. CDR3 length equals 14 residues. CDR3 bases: TGTGCCAGCACGAGTCAGGGGTGGCCGTCTGGCTACACCTTC. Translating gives CASTSQGWPSGYTF.

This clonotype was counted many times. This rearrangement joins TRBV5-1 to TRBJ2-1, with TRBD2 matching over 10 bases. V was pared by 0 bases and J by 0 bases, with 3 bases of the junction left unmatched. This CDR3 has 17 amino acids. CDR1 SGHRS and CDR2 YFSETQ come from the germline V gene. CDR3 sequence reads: CASSLVPSGSSYNEQFF. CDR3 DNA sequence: TGCGCCAGCAGCTTGGTGCCTAGCGGGAGCTCCTACAATGAGCAGTTCTTC.